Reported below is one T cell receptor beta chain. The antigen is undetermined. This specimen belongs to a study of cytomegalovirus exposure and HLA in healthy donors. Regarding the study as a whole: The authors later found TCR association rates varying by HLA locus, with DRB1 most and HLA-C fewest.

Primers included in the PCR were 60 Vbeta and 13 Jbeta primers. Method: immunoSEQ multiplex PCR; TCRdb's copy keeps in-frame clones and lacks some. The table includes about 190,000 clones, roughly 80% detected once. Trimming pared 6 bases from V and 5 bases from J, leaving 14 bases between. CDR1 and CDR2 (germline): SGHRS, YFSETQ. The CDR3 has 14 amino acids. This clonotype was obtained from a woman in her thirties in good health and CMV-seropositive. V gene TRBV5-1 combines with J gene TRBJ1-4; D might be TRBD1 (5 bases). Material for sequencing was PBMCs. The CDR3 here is CASTPSTVNEKLFF. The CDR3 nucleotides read TGCGCCAGCACCCCCTCGACAGTGAATGAAAAACTGTTTTTT.